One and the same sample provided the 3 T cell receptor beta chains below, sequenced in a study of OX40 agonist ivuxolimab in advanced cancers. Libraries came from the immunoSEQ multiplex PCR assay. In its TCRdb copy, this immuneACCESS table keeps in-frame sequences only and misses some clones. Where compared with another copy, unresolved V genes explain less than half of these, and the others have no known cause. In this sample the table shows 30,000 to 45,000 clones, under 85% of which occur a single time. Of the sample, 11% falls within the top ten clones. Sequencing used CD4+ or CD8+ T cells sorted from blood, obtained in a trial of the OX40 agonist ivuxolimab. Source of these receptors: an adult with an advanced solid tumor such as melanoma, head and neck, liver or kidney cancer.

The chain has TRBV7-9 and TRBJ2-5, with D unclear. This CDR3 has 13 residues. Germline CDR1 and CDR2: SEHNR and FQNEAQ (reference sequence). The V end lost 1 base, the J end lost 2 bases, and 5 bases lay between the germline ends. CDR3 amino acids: CASSLVIQETQYF. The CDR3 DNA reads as TGTGCCAGCAGCTTAGTCATACAAGAGACCCAGTACTTC.

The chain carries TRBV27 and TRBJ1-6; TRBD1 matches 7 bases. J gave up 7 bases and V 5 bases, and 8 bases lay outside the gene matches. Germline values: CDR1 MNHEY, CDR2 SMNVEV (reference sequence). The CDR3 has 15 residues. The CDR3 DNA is TGTGCCAGCAGTCCTGCGGACAGGATGAATTCACCCCTCCACTTT. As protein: CASSPADRMNSPLHF.

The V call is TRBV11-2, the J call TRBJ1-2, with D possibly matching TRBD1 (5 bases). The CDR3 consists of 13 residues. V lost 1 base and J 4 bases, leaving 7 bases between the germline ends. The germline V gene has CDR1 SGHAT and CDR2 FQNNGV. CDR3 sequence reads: CASSLGGGYGYTF. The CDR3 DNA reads TGTGCCAGCAGCTTAGGGGGGGGCTATGGCTACACCTTC.